The 12 T cell receptor beta chains presented below share a single source sample, sequenced in a study of PD-1 blockade in classical Hodgkin lymphoma. Repertoires were generated with immunoSEQ multiplex PCR, while TCRdb's copy carries only in-frame clones and drops some. The profile shows about 27,000 clones, 70% to 90% of them singletons. All patients experienced relapse after autologous stem cell transplantation, and brentuximab vedotin exposure was variable. PBMCs, once thawed, yielded CD8+ T cells isolated by magnetic negative selection. This specimen was CD8+ T cells from blood, taken at baseline. The receptors shown here come from a human donor with classical Hodgkin lymphoma.

Written as DNA, the CDR3 is TGTGCCAGCAGCTTGTTCGCGGGTTTCACTAGCACAGATACGCAGTATTTT. Its translation is CASSLFAGFTSTDTQYF. The chain joins TRBV5-4 to TRBJ2-3, with TRBD2 as a possible D gene (5 bases). The V end lost 1 base, the J end lost 0 bases, and 15 bases lay between the germline ends. This CDR3 comprises 17 residues. Germline V gene lookup returns CDR1 SGHNT and CDR2 YYREEE (reference sequence).

This clone was observed once. This sequence joins TRBV6-4 and TRBJ2-3, with D uncertain. Germline CDR1 and CDR2: MRHNA and SNTAGT. The CDR3 spans 12 residues. Trimming cost V 2 bases and J 4 bases, with 4 bases left between them. The CDR3 protein is CASSDASDTQYF. CDR3 DNA sequence: TGTGCCAGCAGTGACGCCTCAGATACGCAGTATTTT.

The rearrangement links TRBV29-1 to TRBJ2-1; 14 bases agree with TRBD2. The germline CDR1 and CDR2 sequences are SQVTM and ANQGSEA. V lost 6 bases to trimming and J lost 3 bases; unmatched junction nucleotides: 7. The CDR3 sequence is 16 residues long. The CDR3 here is CSVDGTSGRDYNEQFF. The CDR3 coding sequence is TGCAGCGTCGACGGGACTAGCGGGAGAGACTACAATGAGCAGTTCTTC.

V and J are TRBV12-5 and TRBJ2-7, with 8 bases identical to TRBD2. Looked up from germline, CDR1 is LGHNT and CDR2 is FRNRAP. Losses at the gene ends were 5 bases for V and 3 bases for J; bases not matched to a gene: 6. The CDR3 totals 14 residues. Here the CDR3 reads CASGPGTSGYEQYF. As DNA, the CDR3 is TGTGCTAGTGGTCCTGGGACTAGTGGCTACGAGCAGTACTTC.

The chain employs TRBV7-6 and TRBJ2-7; 8 positions agree with TRBD1. The CDR3 has 17 residues. Germline V gives CDR1 SGHVS, CDR2 FNYEAQ. V lost 1 base, J lost 2 bases, and 10 bases stayed unmatched. CDR3 DNA: TGTGCCAGCAGCTTAGTAAGGTCAGGGACAGGAGCCTACGAGCAGTACTTC. This encodes CASSLVRSGTGAYEQYF.

This chain uses TRBV27 with TRBJ2-7; D gene uncertain. The CDR3 extends over 17 amino acids. The V end lost 6 bases, the J end lost 0 bases, and 21 bases lay between the germline ends. The germline gives CDR1 MNHEY, CDR2 SMNVEV (reference sequence). The CDR3 nucleotides are TGTGCCAGCAGCCCCGGGCTGGGATCTCCAAACTCCTACGAGCAGTACTTC. It encodes CASSPGLGSPNSYEQYF.

J is TRBJ1-2 and V is TRBV29-1; D may be TRBD1 (6 bases). Trimming removed 7 bases at V and 2 bases at J, with 20 bases between. Germline lookup yields CDR1 SQVTM and CDR2 ANQGSEA. The CDR3 contains 15 residues. CDR3 DNA: TGCAGCGGTGTGGTGGACGTTGGGGGCAACTATGGCTACACCTTC. Amino acid sequence: CSGVVDVGGNYGYTF.

This clone was detected only a few times. Relative to the germline gene, one junction end is altered; a read error may explain this. The chain carries TRBV7-7 and TRBJ1-4, with D perhaps matching TRBD1 (6 bases). Germline assignment: CDR1 SSHAT and CDR2 FNYEAQ (reference sequence). The CDR3 totals 14 residues. In nucleotides, the CDR3 is TGTGCTAGCAGCCCTGACGGGGGCCGGGAAAAACTGTTTTTT. Translated, it gives CASSPDGGREKLFF.

V gene TRBV28 combines with J gene TRBJ2-7, with a possible D match to TRBD1 (6 bases). Per the germline V gene, CDR1 is MDHEN and CDR2 is SYDVKM. The CDR3 is made up of 14 amino acids. Trimming left V 0 bases short and J 6 bases short, with 12 bases between. The CDR3 loop is CASSLWGALLEQYF. The CDR3 DNA reads as TGTGCCAGCAGTTTATGGGGGGCCCTCCTCGAGCAGTACTTC.

This chain connects TRBV5-1 to TRBJ2-7; D perhaps matches TRBD2 (6 bases). Germline-derived CDR1 and CDR2 are SGHRS and YFSETQ. This CDR3 is built from 18 residues. Trimming pared 0 bases from V and 1 base from J, leaving 20 bases between. CDR3 in amino acids: CASSLVVNAGSQSYEQYF. The CDR3 bases are TGCGCCAGCAGCTTGGTGGTCAACGCGGGGAGCCAATCCTACGAGCAGTACTTC.

This rearrangement joins TRBV7-9 to TRBJ2-3; TRBD2 aligns across 7 bases. The CDR3 spans 16 residues. V lost 5 bases and J lost 4; bases outside the gene matches: 12. Germline CDR1 is SEHNR and CDR2 is FQNEAQ (reference sequence). The CDR3 DNA is TGTGCCAGCAGCCCGGCGGGGACTAAGTGGGCAGATACGCAGTATTTT. Translation gives CASSPAGTKWADTQYF.

V gene TRBV7-9 combines with J gene TRBJ2-1; D is uncertain. Germline-derived CDR1 and CDR2 are SEHNR and FQNEAQ (reference sequence). The CDR3 is 13 residues long. The V end lost 2 bases, the J end lost 6 bases, and 8 bases lay between the germline ends. The CDR3 reads CASSLTDFNEQFF. The CDR3 nucleotides are TGTGCCAGCAGCTTAACGGATTTCAATGAGCAGTTCTTC.